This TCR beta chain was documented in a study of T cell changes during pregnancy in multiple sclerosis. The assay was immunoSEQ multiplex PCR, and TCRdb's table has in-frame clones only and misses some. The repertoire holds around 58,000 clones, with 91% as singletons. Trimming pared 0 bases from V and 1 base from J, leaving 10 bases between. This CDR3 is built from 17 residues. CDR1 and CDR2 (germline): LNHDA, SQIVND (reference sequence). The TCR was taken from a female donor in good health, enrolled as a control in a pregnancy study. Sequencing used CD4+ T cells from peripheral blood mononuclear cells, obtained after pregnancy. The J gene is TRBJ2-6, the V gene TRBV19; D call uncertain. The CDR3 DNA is TGTGCCAGTAGTATAGACCTTAGCCTATCTGGGGCCAACGTCCTGACTTTC. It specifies CASSIDLSLSGANVLTF.